Listed below are T cell receptor beta chains from one sample, sequenced in a study of shared clonotypes between healthy human individuals. Generated by immunoSEQ multiplex PCR, the TCRdb table keeps only in-frame clones and is missing some. The sample lists 750,000 to 1,000,000 clones, 80% to 95% occurring once. Sequences were obtained from naive CD8+ T cells sorted from blood. The receptors derive from a man between 25 and 39 years old in good health. Both conserved end residues are part of each CDR3. A D gene is named only where the DNA matches it firmly. A clone size is listed for some rows: how often the clone was seen (once, few, many), or a class if it is expanded.

TRBJ2-7,TRBV11-2,few,NA,CASSTTGSEQYF,TGTGCCAGCAGCACCACAGGGAGCGAGCAGTACTTC
TRBJ2-7,TRBV27,NA,TRBD2,CASRSGLAGSLSYEQYF,TGTGCCAGCAGATCGGGACTAGCGGGTAGTTTATCCTACGAGCAGTACTTC
TRBJ2-1,TRBV4-3,NA,NA,CASSAKPDDYNEQFF,TGCGCCAGCAGCGCGAAGCCCGACGACTACAATGAGCAGTTCTTC
TRBJ2-5,TRBV27,once,NA,CASSLSLGALETQYF,TGTGCCAGCAGTTTATCTTTGGGAGCGCTGGAGACCCAGTACTTC
TRBJ2-3,TRBV5-4,NA,NA,CASSGWGGRSDTQYF,TGTGCCAGCAGCGGTTGGGGGGGGCGATCAGATACGCAGTATTTT
TRBJ2-7,TRBV5-6,NA,TRBD2,CASRNSGGWTSYEQYF,TGTGCCAGCAGAAATAGCGGGGGGTGGACCTCCTACGAGCAGTACTTC
TRBJ1-2,TRBV10-2,once,NA,CASSDGHYGYTF,TGCGCCAGCAGTGACGGTCACTATGGCTACACCTTC
TRBJ1-2,TRBV7-6,NA,TRBD1,CASSPTAGQGGSGYTF,TGTGCCAGCAGCCCAACCGCGGGACAGGGAGGTTCTGGCTACACCTTC
TRBJ2-1,TRBV28,NA,TRBD1,CASSPLRTGNIYNEQFF,TGTGCCAGCAGTCCCCTGAGGACAGGGAACATTTACAATGAGCAGTTCTTC
TRBJ2-7,TRBV6-1,NA,NA,CASTLGAAYEQYF,TGTGCCAGCACTCTAGGTGCCGCCTACGAGCAGTACTTC
TRBJ2-5,TRBV5-6,NA,TRBD2,CASSLGGLAETQYF,TGTGCCAGCAGCTTGGGTGGACTAGCAGAGACCCAGTACTTC
TRBJ1-4,TRBV11-2,NA,NA,CASRPPGNEKLFF,TGTGCCAGCAGGCCTCCGGGAAACGAAAAACTGTTTTTT
TRBJ2-3,TRBV6-6,NA,NA,CASSDKTATDTQYF,TGTGCCAGCAGTGATAAGACGGCAACAGATACGCAGTATTTT
TRBJ2-1,TRBV7-2,NA,TRBD2,CASSLLAGTEKSSYNEQFF,TGTGCCAGCAGCCTACTAGCGGGGACCGAAAAAAGCTCCTACAATGAGCAGTTCTTC
TRBJ2-7,TRBV4-1,NA,NA,CASSQESREPYEQYF,TGCGCCAGCAGCCAAGAGAGCAGGGAACCCTACGAGCAGTACTTC
TRBJ2-7,TRBV27,NA,NA,CASRKGSFEQYF,TGTGCCAGTCGGAAGGGGTCTTTTGAGCAGTACTTC
TRBJ1-2,TRBV6-5,NA,NA,CASSLVANNYGYTF,TGTGCCAGCTCCCTCGTGGCAAATAACTATGGCTACACCTTC
TRBJ2-1,TRBV27,NA,NA,CASSLGGGEGGRQGNEQFF,TGTGCCAGCAGTTTAGGCGGAGGTGAGGGAGGGAGACAGGGTAATGAGCAGTTCTTC